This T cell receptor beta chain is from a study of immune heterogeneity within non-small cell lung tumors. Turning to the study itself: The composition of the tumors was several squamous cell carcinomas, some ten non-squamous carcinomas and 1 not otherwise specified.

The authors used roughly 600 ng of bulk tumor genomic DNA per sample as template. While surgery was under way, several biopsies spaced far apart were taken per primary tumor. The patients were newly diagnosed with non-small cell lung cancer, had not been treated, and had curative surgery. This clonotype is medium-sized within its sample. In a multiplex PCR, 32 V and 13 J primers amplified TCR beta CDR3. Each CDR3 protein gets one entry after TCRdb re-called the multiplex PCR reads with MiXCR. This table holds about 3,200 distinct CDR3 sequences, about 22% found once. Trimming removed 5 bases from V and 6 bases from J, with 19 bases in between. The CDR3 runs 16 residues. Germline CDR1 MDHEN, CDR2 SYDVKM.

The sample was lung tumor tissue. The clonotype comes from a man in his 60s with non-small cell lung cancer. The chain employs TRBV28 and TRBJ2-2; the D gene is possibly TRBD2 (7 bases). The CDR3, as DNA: TGTGCCAGCAGTCAAGGGGGGGGCGGAGGAGCCGGGGAGCTGTTTTTT. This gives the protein CASSQGGGGGAGELFF.